This TCR beta chain was sequenced in a study of blood T cell repertoires in COVID-19 (TCRdb year 2020). Looking at the study overall: Samples from collaborators originated in the United States, Italy and Spain and spanned both the acute and convalescent phases of COVID-19. The material from the prospective study consisted of cDNA or gDNA derived from T cells, B-cell-depleted T cells, or PBMCs. The dataset comprised deeply sampled blood TCRbeta repertoires from subjects exposed to, actively infected with, or recovered from COVID-19. The repertoires were made available in a free public database intended to serve as a resource for research on the immune response to SARS-CoV-2. The samples were drawn from two sources: the first 160 participants of the ongoing ImmuneRACE study, and 1,000 to 1,500 subjects contributed by 6 global collaborators. A de-identified subject ID, COVID-19 status, age in years and sex were almost always included in the sample metadata. Where HLA class I and class II types were available, the types were taken from metadata supplied by the sample provider, not from assay-based typing. The research as a whole found: How much clinical and demographic metadata was included differed by source and by participant, and the metadata was provided uncurated.

This clone has a single count. Its antigen is not yet known. Base-call qualities are not available, and no considerably larger clone is one nucleotide away. Trimming at the junction amounts to 3 bases on V and 3 bases on J, and the germline ends lie 8 bases apart. Its CDR3 holds 14 amino acids, cysteine through phenylalanine. Kept here is only the CDR3 DNA, which spans 42 bases and is read in frame from base 1. Sequences MDHEN (CDR1) and SYDVKM (CDR2) are obtained from the germline V gene. The immunoSEQ Assay, a bias-controlled multiplex PCR, was used to amplify TCRbeta CDR3 regions from genomic DNA. The original pipeline was this. The number of nucleated cells in each sample was estimated from the amplification of reference gene primers within the assay. To quantify the absolute abundance of each unique TCRbeta CDR3 rearrangement, sequence reads were collapsed and filtered. For each sample, productive Simpson clonality was calculated as the square root of Simpson's diversity index across productive rearrangements. TCRdb retrieved this table from immuneACCESS and kept in-frame rearrangements only. Not all clones are present; in checked studies, unresolved V genes account for under half, and no reason is known for the remainder. V and J calls and clone size are given by that table; D and trimming were obtained from the DNA. This sample gives roughly 90,000 clones in total; about 87% of them show up just once. The ten largest clones capture more than 1% of the sample.

Whole blood was collected in K2EDTA tubes by collaborating institutions according to the institutions' own protocols. For TCRbeta analysis, collaborators shipped samples in one of three forms: frozen whole blood, isolated PBMCs, or DNA extracted from either of those sample types. Rearrangement joined TRBV28 to TRBJ1-4; the D gene is possibly TRBD1, with 5 bases matching. The TCR was taken from a human donor in a cohort sampled during active COVID-19. Sequenced: peripheral blood. The CDR3 region reads CASSFGAANEKLFF. The nucleotide sequence is TGTGCCAGCAGTTTTGGGGCCGCTAATGAAAAACTGTTTTTT.